Listed below are T cell receptor beta chains from one sample, sequenced in a study of T cells in localized non-small cell lung cancer. Using immunoSEQ multiplex PCR, the repertoire was profiled, and TCRdb retains in-frame clones only, with some absent. The sample shows tens of thousands of clones, over 85% of them seen only once. Material: peripheral blood, obtained before any cancer treatment. Every receptor here comes from a man between 35 and 75 years old with stage I squamous cell lung carcinoma. CDR3s include the opening cysteine and the closing phenylalanine or tryptophan. Each record gives: J gene, clone size, D gene, V gene, CDR3 protein, CDR3 DNA. D genes are given only for firm matches. Clone size is not always given. Where it is, it says once, few, many or a class for expanded clones.

J gene: TRBJ1-2
clone size: .
D gene: .
V gene: TRBV5-4
CDR3 protein: CASSSGRSRYGYTF
CDR3 DNA: TGTGCCAGCAGTTCCGGACGGAGCCGCTATGGCTACACCTTC

J gene: TRBJ2-7
clone size: .
D gene: .
V gene: TRBV7-2
CDR3 protein: CASSPLLGEQYF
CDR3 DNA: TGTGCCAGCAGCCCGCTTTTGGGCGAGCAGTACTTC

J gene: TRBJ1-2
clone size: .
D gene: .
V gene: TRBV28
CDR3 protein: CASSLGRTGYTF
CDR3 DNA: TGTGCCAGCAGTTTAGGGAGGACCGGCTACACCTTC

J gene: TRBJ2-7
clone size: .
D gene: .
V gene: TRBV5-1
CDR3 protein: CASSMIGTAYEQYF
CDR3 DNA: TGCGCCAGCAGCATGATAGGCACAGCCTACGAGCAGTACTTC

J gene: TRBJ2-1
clone size: .
D gene: TRBD2
V gene: TRBV9
CDR3 protein: CASSVGSGKYNEQFF
CDR3 DNA: TGTGCCAGCAGCGTAGGTAGCGGGAAATACAATGAGCAGTTCTTC

J gene: TRBJ2-7
clone size: .
D gene: .
V gene: TRBV11-2
CDR3 protein: CASSLNRIYEQYF
CDR3 DNA: TGTGCCAGCAGCTTAAACAGGATCTACGAGCAGTACTTC

J gene: TRBJ1-2
clone size: .
D gene: .
V gene: TRBV5-1
CDR3 protein: CASSLGTDQYTF
CDR3 DNA: TGCGCCAGCAGCTTGGGGACGGACCAATACACCTTC

J gene: TRBJ2-1
clone size: .
D gene: .
V gene: TRBV6-5
CDR3 protein: CASSYYGMREDEQFF
CDR3 DNA: TGTGCCAGCAGTTACTACGGTATGCGAGAGGATGAGCAGTTCTTC

J gene: TRBJ2-7
clone size: .
D gene: TRBD2
V gene: TRBV9
CDR3 protein: CASSVTGTSGYEQYF
CDR3 DNA: TGTGCCAGCAGCGTTACCGGGACTAGCGGGTACGAGCAGTACTTC

J gene: TRBJ2-1
clone size: .
D gene: TRBD2
V gene: TRBV15
CDR3 protein: CATSRVGLAEEQFF
CDR3 DNA: TGTGCCACCAGCAGAGTCGGACTAGCGGAGGAGCAGTTCTTC

J gene: TRBJ1-4
clone size: .
D gene: .
V gene: TRBV19
CDR3 protein: CASSIRGREVSNEKLFF
CDR3 DNA: TGTGCCAGTAGTATAAGGGGCAGGGAGGTTTCTAATGAAAAACTGTTTTTT

J gene: TRBJ2-1
clone size: .
D gene: TRBD2
V gene: TRBV4-2
CDR3 protein: CASSQEGGSSYNEQFF
CDR3 DNA: TGTGCCAGCAGCCAAGAGGGGGGGAGCTCCTACAATGAGCAGTTCTTC

J gene: TRBJ1-5
clone size: .
D gene: TRBD1
V gene: TRBV27
CDR3 protein: CASSSDRGHQPQHF
CDR3 DNA: TGTGCCAGCAGTTCCGACAGGGGGCATCAGCCCCAGCATTTT

J gene: TRBJ2-3
clone size: .
D gene: TRBD2
V gene: TRBV11-3
CDR3 protein: CASSLGTSGRTDTQYF
CDR3 DNA: TGTGCCAGCAGCTTAGGGACTAGCGGACGCACAGATACGCAGTATTTT

J gene: TRBJ1-3
clone size: once
D gene: .
V gene: TRBV18
CDR3 protein: CASSPTALGGNTIYF
CDR3 DNA: TGTGCCAGCTCACCAACAGCGCTAGGGGGAAACACCATATATTTT

J gene: TRBJ2-3
clone size: .
D gene: .
V gene: TRBV7-3
CDR3 protein: CASSPGLTTDTQYF
CDR3 DNA: TGTGCCAGCAGTCCTGGACTGACCACAGATACGCAGTATTTT

J gene: TRBJ2-1
clone size: few
D gene: TRBD1
V gene: TRBV6-6
CDR3 protein: CASSYAGTGGNEQFF
CDR3 DNA: TGTGCCAGCAGTTACGCGGGGACAGGCGGGAATGAGCAGTTCTTC

J gene: TRBJ2-1
clone size: .
D gene: TRBD2
V gene: TRBV7-3
CDR3 protein: CASSSRRGGRANHNEQFF
CDR3 DNA: TGTGCCAGCAGCTCACGGCGTGGCGGGAGGGCGAATCACAATGAGCAGTTCTTC

J gene: TRBJ2-2
clone size: .
D gene: TRBD2
V gene: TRBV28
CDR3 protein: CASSSSRGLAGKFTGELFF
CDR3 DNA: TGTGCCAGCAGTTCTAGTCGGGGACTAGCGGGCAAATTCACCGGGGAGCTGTTTTTT

J gene: TRBJ2-1
clone size: .
D gene: .
V gene: TRBV7-9
CDR3 protein: CASTDRGAGEQFF
CDR3 DNA: TGTGCCAGCACCGATAGGGGGGCTGGGGAGCAGTTCTTC

J gene: TRBJ2-5
clone size: .
D gene: TRBD2
V gene: TRBV5-1
CDR3 protein: CASSQQKTSANQETQYF
CDR3 DNA: TGCGCCAGCAGCCAACAAAAGACTAGCGCTAACCAAGAGACCCAGTACTTC

J gene: TRBJ1-5
clone size: .
D gene: .
V gene: TRBV7-8
CDR3 protein: CASSPLGGGVNQPQHF
CDR3 DNA: TGTGCCAGCAGCCCCCTTGGGGGGGGCGTTAATCAGCCCCAGCATTTT

J gene: TRBJ1-5
clone size: once
D gene: .
V gene: TRBV19
CDR3 protein: CASSIDGGPQHF
CDR3 DNA: TGTGCCAGTAGTATAGATGGGGGGCCCCAGCATTTT

J gene: TRBJ2-2
clone size: .
D gene: .
V gene: TRBV7-2
CDR3 protein: CASSLRGTGELFF
CDR3 DNA: TGTGCCAGCAGCTTGAGGGGAACCGGGGAGCTGTTTTTT

J gene: TRBJ1-3
clone size: .
D gene: .
V gene: TRBV14
CDR3 protein: CASSQAIPGNTIYF
CDR3 DNA: TGTGCCAGCAGCCAGGCAATTCCTGGAAACACCATATATTTT

J gene: TRBJ2-2
clone size: .
D gene: .
V gene: TRBV15
CDR3 protein: CATSSRTGNTGELFF
CDR3 DNA: TGTGCCACCAGCTCGCGGACCGGGAACACCGGGGAGCTGTTTTTT

J gene: TRBJ1-3
clone size: .
D gene: .
V gene: TRBV7-2
CDR3 protein: CASSSQTAGAGGTIYF
CDR3 DNA: TGTGCCAGCAGCTCACAGACAGCCGGGGCCGGAGGCACCATATATTTT

J gene: TRBJ2-2
clone size: .
D gene: .
V gene: TRBV19
CDR3 protein: CASSSHRANTGELFF
CDR3 DNA: TGTGCCAGTAGTAGCCACAGAGCGAACACCGGGGAGCTGTTTTTT

J gene: TRBJ2-2
clone size: .
D gene: TRBD2
V gene: TRBV4-3
CDR3 protein: CASSSGGGRGTGELFF
CDR3 DNA: TGCGCCAGCAGCTCGGGGGGAGGGCGTGGCACCGGGGAGCTGTTTTTT

J gene: TRBJ2-1
clone size: few
D gene: TRBD2
V gene: TRBV6-6
CDR3 protein: CASSPGLLGEQFF
CDR3 DNA: TGTGCCAGCAGTCCGGGACTACTAGGTGAGCAGTTCTTC

J gene: TRBJ1-2
clone size: .
D gene: TRBD1
V gene: TRBV11-2
CDR3 protein: CASSSLTGGHYGYTF
CDR3 DNA: TGTGCCAGCAGCTCACTGACAGGGGGGCACTATGGCTACACCTTC

J gene: TRBJ1-1
clone size: .
D gene: TRBD1
V gene: TRBV7-2
CDR3 protein: CASSRSPGQGGTEAFF
CDR3 DNA: TGTGCCAGCAGCAGAAGTCCGGGACAGGGTGGCACTGAAGCTTTCTTT

J gene: TRBJ2-5
clone size: .
D gene: .
V gene: TRBV11-2
CDR3 protein: CASSLYIRGEETQYF
CDR3 DNA: TGTGCCAGCAGCTTATATATTAGAGGGGAGGAGACCCAGTACTTC

J gene: TRBJ2-1
clone size: .
D gene: .
V gene: TRBV28
CDR3 protein: CASSFANYRNEQFF
CDR3 DNA: TGTGCCAGCAGTTTCGCTAACTACCGCAATGAGCAGTTCTTC

J gene: TRBJ2-5
clone size: once
D gene: TRBD2
V gene: TRBV19
CDR3 protein: CASSMGTSGMGETQYF
CDR3 DNA: TGTGCCAGTAGTATGGGGACTAGCGGGATGGGGGAGACCCAGTACTTC

J gene: TRBJ2-3
clone size: .
D gene: TRBD2
V gene: TRBV7-3
CDR3 protein: CASSFHWTSGTDTQYF
CDR3 DNA: TGTGCCAGCAGCTTCCACTGGACTAGCGGCACAGATACGCAGTATTTT

J gene: TRBJ1-1
clone size: .
D gene: .
V gene: TRBV28
CDR3 protein: CASSLGHPNTEAFF
CDR3 DNA: TGTGCCAGCAGTTTGGGACATCCGAACACTGAAGCTTTCTTT

J gene: TRBJ1-5
clone size: .
D gene: .
V gene: TRBV7-2
CDR3 protein: CASRGSSGEAQHF
CDR3 DNA: TGTGCCAGCAGAGGCAGCTCAGGTGAGGCCCAGCATTTT

J gene: TRBJ2-1
clone size: .
D gene: .
V gene: TRBV18
CDR3 protein: CASSPYGQEQFF
CDR3 DNA: TGTGCCAGCTCACCATACGGACAAGAGCAGTTCTTC

J gene: TRBJ1-5
clone size: .
D gene: .
V gene: TRBV19
CDR3 protein: CASSIGVDRYNQPQHF
CDR3 DNA: TGTGCCAGTAGTATAGGAGTCGACAGATACAATCAGCCCCAGCATTTT

J gene: TRBJ2-1
clone size: .
D gene: TRBD2
V gene: TRBV7-9
CDR3 protein: CASSLALAGSFLEQFF
CDR3 DNA: TGTGCCAGCAGCTTAGCCCTAGCGGGTAGCTTTTTGGAGCAGTTCTTC

J gene: TRBJ2-1
clone size: .
D gene: .
V gene: TRBV10-3
CDR3 protein: CAISVTGEGMNEQFF
CDR3 DNA: TGTGCCATCAGTGTGACAGGGGAGGGGATGAATGAGCAGTTCTTC

J gene: TRBJ2-1
clone size: once
D gene: TRBD2
V gene: TRBV9
CDR3 protein: CASSVGPSGSFYEQFF
CDR3 DNA: TGTGCCAGCAGCGTAGGGCCTAGCGGGAGTTTTTATGAGCAGTTCTTC

J gene: TRBJ2-7
clone size: .
D gene: .
V gene: TRBV20-1
CDR3 protein: CSARGVDEQYF
CDR3 DNA: TGCAGTGCTAGGGGGGTCGACGAGCAGTACTTC

J gene: TRBJ2-7
clone size: once
D gene: .
V gene: TRBV5-1
CDR3 protein: CASSPSGDVAYEQYF
CDR3 DNA: TGCGCCAGCAGCCCGTCAGGGGACGTAGCCTACGAGCAGTACTTC

J gene: TRBJ2-3
clone size: .
D gene: .
V gene: TRBV7-2
CDR3 protein: CASSLRGSTDTQYF
CDR3 DNA: TGTGCCAGCAGCTTAAGAGGGAGCACAGATACGCAGTATTTT

J gene: TRBJ1-1
clone size: .
D gene: .
V gene: TRBV15
CDR3 protein: CATSRDADSKNTEAFF
CDR3 DNA: TGTGCCACCAGCAGAGATGCCGACAGCAAAAACACTGAAGCTTTCTTT

J gene: TRBJ2-1
clone size: .
D gene: .
V gene: TRBV7-2
CDR3 protein: CASSLYVGRSGNEQFF
CDR3 DNA: TGTGCCAGCAGCTTATATGTCGGGAGATCTGGCAATGAGCAGTTCTTC

J gene: TRBJ1-5
clone size: once
D gene: TRBD1
V gene: TRBV27
CDR3 protein: CASRGQGISSNQPQHF
CDR3 DNA: TGTGCCAGCAGGGGACAGGGGATTAGTAGCAATCAGCCCCAGCATTTT

J gene: TRBJ1-1
clone size: few
D gene: .
V gene: TRBV18
CDR3 protein: CASSPQRGEAFF
CDR3 DNA: TGTGCCAGCTCACCCCAGCGTGGTGAAGCTTTCTTT

J gene: TRBJ2-5
clone size: .
D gene: .
V gene: TRBV7-2
CDR3 protein: CASSLGGYEETQYF
CDR3 DNA: TGTGCCAGCAGCTTAGGAGGTTACGAAGAGACCCAGTACTTC

J gene: TRBJ2-7
clone size: .
D gene: TRBD2
V gene: TRBV7-2
CDR3 protein: CASSLTSGAFYEQYF
CDR3 DNA: TGTGCCAGCAGCCTTACTAGCGGGGCCTTTTACGAGCAGTACTTC

J gene: TRBJ1-2
clone size: .
D gene: TRBD1
V gene: TRBV5-6
CDR3 protein: CASSRTGEHYGYTF
CDR3 DNA: TGTGCCAGCAGCCGGACAGGGGAACACTATGGCTACACCTTC

J gene: TRBJ2-3
clone size: .
D gene: TRBD2
V gene: TRBV7-2
CDR3 protein: CASSRTSGGRPDTQYF
CDR3 DNA: TGTGCCAGCAGCCGCACTAGCGGGGGGAGGCCAGATACGCAGTATTTT

J gene: TRBJ1-2
clone size: .
D gene: .
V gene: TRBV6-1
CDR3 protein: CASSEALQLYGYTF
CDR3 DNA: TGTGCCAGCAGTGAAGCGTTACAGCTCTATGGCTACACCTTC

J gene: TRBJ1-4
clone size: .
D gene: TRBD1
V gene: TRBV27
CDR3 protein: CASLGQGGEKLFF
CDR3 DNA: TGTGCCAGCTTGGGACAGGGGGGCGAAAAACTGTTTTTT

J gene: TRBJ2-7
clone size: .
D gene: .
V gene: TRBV29-1
CDR3 protein: CSVGPDTYEQYF
CDR3 DNA: TGCAGCGTTGGCCCAGATACCTACGAGCAGTACTTC

J gene: TRBJ2-7
clone size: .
D gene: .
V gene: TRBV7-9
CDR3 protein: CASSRALGASGEQYF
CDR3 DNA: TGTGCCAGCAGCCGAGCGTTGGGGGCTTCAGGGGAGCAGTACTTC

J gene: TRBJ1-2
clone size: .
D gene: TRBD1
V gene: TRBV18
CDR3 protein: CASSPPTGPDYGYTF
CDR3 DNA: TGTGCCAGCTCACCACCGACAGGGCCGGACTATGGCTACACCTTC